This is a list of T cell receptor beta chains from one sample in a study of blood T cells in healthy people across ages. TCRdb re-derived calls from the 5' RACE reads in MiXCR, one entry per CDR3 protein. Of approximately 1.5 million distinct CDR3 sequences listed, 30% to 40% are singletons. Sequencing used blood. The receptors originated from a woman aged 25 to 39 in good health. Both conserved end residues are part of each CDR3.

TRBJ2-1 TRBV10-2 CASSDDPRRNEQFF
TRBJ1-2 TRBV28 CASSFPSSNYGYTF
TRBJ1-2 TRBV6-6 CAGSSQGNYGYTF
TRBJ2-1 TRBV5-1 CASSLVSGRDEQFF
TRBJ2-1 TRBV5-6 CASSWTGRTSGNEQFF
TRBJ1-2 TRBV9 CASSVEGQGVLFGGYTF
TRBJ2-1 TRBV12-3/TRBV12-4 CASSSSGSDDEQFF
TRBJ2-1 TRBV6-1 CASLVSGGRSYNEQFF
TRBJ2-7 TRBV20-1 CSARTIRALTYEQYF
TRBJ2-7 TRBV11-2 CASSLDYEGAEYEQYF
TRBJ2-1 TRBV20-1 CSADSTNEQFF
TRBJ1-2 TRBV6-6 CASNSGSYGYTF
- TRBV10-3 CASGRTGAEQYF
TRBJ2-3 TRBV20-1 CSTETGTSDTDTQYF
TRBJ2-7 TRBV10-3 CAISESGLGYEQYF
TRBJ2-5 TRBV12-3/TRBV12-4 CASSLLAGSQETQYF
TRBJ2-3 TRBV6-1 CASSGSKGRGTGFTDTQYF
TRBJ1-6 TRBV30 CAWTLGTARGSYNSPLHF
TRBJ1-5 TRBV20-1 CSARDRRTGYNQPQHF